The TCR beta chain described here comes from a study of cytomegalovirus exposure and HLA in healthy donors. Study findings and constraints: Reported findings show TCR beta sequences accurately forecast HLA-A and HLA-B alleles in most subjects. As immune exposure information, only CMV serostatus was available. A later analysis reportedly found fewer N-insertions in an Asian-associated ancestry cluster than the approximately 670-donor mean.

Concerning this clone itself: The antigen is unknown.

The CDR3 has 10 amino acids. The V end was cut by 0 bases, the J end by 8 bases, with 4 bases between. Germline loops: CDR1 DFQATT, CDR2 SNEGSKA (reference sequence). A multiplex PCR was run with 60 Vbeta primers and 13 Jbeta primers. Generated by immunoSEQ multiplex PCR, the TCRdb table keeps only in-frame clones and is missing some. Counted here are roughly 150,000 clones, less than 10% occurring once; the ten biggest clones make up less than 2%. There were likely unrecorded immune exposures, though donors were nominally healthy when sampled. Sequenced input: PBMCs. This sequence joins TRBV20-1 and TRBJ1-1, with D unclear. This TCR came from a male donor in good health and CMV-seronegative. The CDR3 region has the DNA TGCAGTGCTAGAGATCAGGAAGCTTTCTTT. Its protein is CSARDQEAFF.